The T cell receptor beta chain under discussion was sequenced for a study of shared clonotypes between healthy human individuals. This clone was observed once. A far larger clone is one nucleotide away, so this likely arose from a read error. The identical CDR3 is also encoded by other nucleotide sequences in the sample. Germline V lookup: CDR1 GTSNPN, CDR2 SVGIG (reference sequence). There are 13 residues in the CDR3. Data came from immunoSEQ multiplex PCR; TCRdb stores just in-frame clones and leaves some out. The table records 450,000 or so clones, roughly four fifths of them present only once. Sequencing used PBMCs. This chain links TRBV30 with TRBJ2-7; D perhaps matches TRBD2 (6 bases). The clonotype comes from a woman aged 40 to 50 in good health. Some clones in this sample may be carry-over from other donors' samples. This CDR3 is CAWRARGSYEQYF. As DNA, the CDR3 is TGTGCCTGGAGGGCGCGGGGTTCCTACGAGCAGTACTTT.